The T cell receptor (beta chain) described here comes from a study of blood T cells in healthy people across ages. In the case of this clonotype: Germline and junction disagree at one end, which may indicate a read error.

CDR1 and CDR2 from the germline V gene are LGHNA and YSLEER. The CDR3 consists of 16 residues. Isolation recovered at least 6.5 million PBMCs from every sample. A second PCR of about 6 to 11 cycles used a sample-barcoded 5' primer and a J-beta primer mix. From the 5' RACE reads, TCRdb called clonotypes with MiXCR, one entry per CDR3 protein. The data show 1.8 million or so distinct CDR3 sequences, with about two fifths seen just once and approximately 22% held by the top ten. The TCR sequence derives from a human donor in good health. This chain uses TRBV4-3 with TRBJ2-7, with D possibly TRBD2 on 6 matching bases. The specimen sequenced was blood. The CDR3 reads CASSQDWPGRTYERYF. The CDR3 region has the DNA TGCGCCAGCAGCCAAGATTGGCCGGGGAGGACCTACGAGCGGTACTTC.